A selection of T cell receptor beta chains follows, all from one sample in a study of blood T cell repertoires in COVID-19. Measured with immunoSEQ multiplex PCR; TCRdb has only the in-frame clones, and not every one. The data contain fewer than 75,000 clones, 90% of them seen just once; the ten biggest clones take up approximately 9.1%. Sequenced sample: peripheral blood. These receptors originate from a human donor in a cohort sampled during active COVID-19. Both conserved end residues are part of each CDR3. The D gene is left open where the match is weak. The size of a clone is reported for some rows only, either as once, few or many, or as a class for expanded clones.

v_gene	abundance	j_gene	d_gene	CDR3aa	CDR3nt
TRBV29-1	.	TRBJ2-3	.	CSVYTGRDTQYF	TGCAGCGTTTATACAGGTAGAGATACGCAGTATTTT
TRBV19	.	TRBJ1-1	.	CASSIGPRMSTEAFF	TGTGCCAGTAGTATAGGTCCACGAATGAGCACTGAAGCTTTCTTT
TRBV5-6	.	TRBJ2-1	.	CASSLKAVSAEQFF	TGTGCCAGCAGCTTGAAGGCGGTTTCTGCTGAGCAGTTCTTC
TRBV16	once	TRBJ2-1	TRBD2	CASSQSVAGSYNEQFF	TGTGCCAGCAGCCAATCGGTAGCGGGATCCTACAATGAGCAGTTCTTC
TRBV7-2	.	TRBJ2-3	TRBD2	CASRTSGSGAQYF	TGTGCCAGCAGGACTAGCGGGAGCGGGGCGCAGTATTTT
TRBV27	.	TRBJ1-1	TRBD1	CASSLGQGALNTEAFF	TGTGCCAGCAGTTTGGGACAGGGGGCCCTGAACACTGAAGCTTTCTTT
TRBV27	.	TRBJ2-1	TRBD2	CASSLGGRGDEQFF	TGTGCCAGCAGTTTAGGCGGGAGGGGGGATGAGCAGTTCTTC
TRBV7-3	.	TRBJ2-3	TRBD2	CASSFVAGGDTQYF	TGTGCCAGCAGCTTCGTGGCGGGAGGTGATACGCAGTATTTT
TRBV28	.	TRBJ2-7	.	CASSSLLAGRTAHEQYF	TGTGCCAGCAGTTCGCTCTTGGCAGGGAGGACGGCCCACGAGCAGTACTTC
TRBV19	.	TRBJ1-2	.	CASSLRTATYGYTF	TGTGCCAGTAGTCTCAGGACAGCTACCTATGGCTACACCTTC
TRBV28	once	TRBJ2-2	.	CASSYARQMRNTGELFF	TGTGCCAGCAGTTATGCTAGACAGATGAGGAACACCGGGGAGCTGTTTTTT
TRBV28	once	TRBJ2-3	.	CASSSIREGVDTQYF	TGTGCCAGCAGTTCCATTAGAGAGGGGGTAGATACGCAGTATTTT
TRBV15	once	TRBJ2-3	.	CATSRVYGVSTDTQYF	TGTGCCACCAGCAGAGTTTACGGAGTTAGCACAGATACGCAGTATTTT
TRBV30	.	TRBJ2-2	.	CALEGGELFF	TGTGCCCTTGAGGGCGGGGAGCTGTTTTTT
TRBV5-1	.	TRBJ2-7	.	CASSFAGGQYF	TGCGCCAGCAGCTTCGCGGGCGGGCAGTACTTC
TRBV5-1	.	TRBJ1-6	.	CASSLGPGGGGSPLHF	TGCGCCAGCAGCTTGGGACCCGGAGGCGGAGGTTCACCCCTCCACTTT
TRBV4-3	.	TRBJ1-1	.	CASSQDRVGGTEAFF	TGCGCCAGCAGCCAAGATCGGGTGGGAGGGACTGAAGCTTTCTTT
TRBV5-1	.	TRBJ2-1	TRBD2	CASSLRPSGDNEQFF	TGCGCCAGCAGCTTGAGGCCTAGCGGAGACAATGAGCAGTTCTTC
TRBV12-3/TRBV12-4	.	TRBJ2-1	.	CASSPRYNEQFF	TGTGCCAGCAGTCCTAGGTACAATGAGCAGTTCTTC
TRBV4-1	.	TRBJ2-7	.	CASSQDGIFLASSYEQYF	TGCGCCAGCAGCCAAGATGGGATCTTTCTAGCGAGTTCCTACGAGCAGTACTTC
TRBV7-9	.	TRBJ2-7	TRBD2	CASSLGGSGSVHEQYF	TGTGCCAGCAGCTTAGGCGGTAGCGGGAGTGTTCACGAGCAGTACTTC
TRBV5-1	.	TRBJ2-3	.	CASSPFAGRTDTQYF	TGCGCCAGCAGCCCGTTCGCGGGCCGCACAGATACGCAGTATTTT
TRBV5-1	once	TRBJ2-1	TRBD1	CASSLGDRGNEQFF	TGCGCCAGCAGCTTAGGGGACAGGGGCAATGAGCAGTTCTTC
TRBV6-5	.	TRBJ2-3	.	CASSYNGGESTDTQYF	TGTGCCAGCAGTTATAATGGCGGGGAAAGCACAGATACGCAGTATTTT
TRBV28	once	TRBJ2-5	TRBD2	CASSPGTMPQETQYF	TGTGCCAGCAGTCCTGGGACTATGCCCCAAGAGACCCAGTACTTC
TRBV7-9	.	TRBJ2-3	.	CASSLGRQTDTQYF	TGTGCCAGCAGCTTAGGCCGACAGACAGATACGCAGTATTTT
TRBV4-3	.	TRBJ2-1	TRBD2	CASSQRLDGRARNEQFF	TGCGCCAGCAGCCAACGTCTTGACGGGAGGGCCCGCAATGAGCAGTTCTTC
TRBV19	.	TRBJ2-1	TRBD2	CASSGTGTRAGEQFF	TGTGCCAGTAGCGGAACCGGGACTAGGGCGGGTGAGCAGTTCTTC
TRBV28	.	TRBJ2-3	.	CASSLQGNTQYF	TGTGCCAGCAGTTTACAGGGGAATACGCAGTATTTT
TRBV10-3	.	TRBJ1-1	TRBD1	CAISPLGGQGTEAFF	TGTGCCATCTCACCCCTCGGAGGACAGGGGACCGAAGCTTTCTTT
TRBV11-2	.	TRBJ1-2	.	CASSLGQAINYGYTF	TGTGCCAGCAGCTTAGGACAGGCTATTAACTATGGCTACACCTTC
TRBV7-2	.	TRBJ2-3	TRBD2	CASSLALAGGNTQYF	TGTGCCAGCAGCTTAGCGCTGGCGGGAGGGAATACGCAGTATTTT
TRBV6-2/TRBV6-3	.	TRBJ2-1	TRBD2	CASSVTSGAFNEQFF	TGTGCCAGCAGTGTCACTAGCGGGGCCTTCAATGAGCAGTTCTTC
TRBV6-5	once	TRBJ1-1	.	CASSQQLNTEAFF	TGTGCCAGCAGCCAACAATTGAACACTGAAGCTTTCTTT
TRBV28	.	TRBJ1-5	.	CASSLFWRQPYQPQHF	TGTGCCAGCAGTTTATTTTGGCGGCAGCCCTATCAGCCCCAGCATTTT
TRBV30	.	TRBJ1-1	.	CAWNPGENTEAFF	TGTGCCTGGAACCCCGGTGAGAACACTGAAGCTTTCTTT
TRBV7-9	.	TRBJ1-1	.	CAEAMGGNTEAFF	TGTGCGGAAGCAATGGGGGGGAACACTGAAGCTTTCTTT
TRBV27	.	TRBJ2-1	TRBD1	CASSFRDRAYNEQFF	TGTGCCAGCAGTTTTAGGGACAGGGCCTACAATGAGCAGTTCTTC
TRBV3-1/TRBV3-2	.	TRBJ2-3	.	CASSPLIGGRAPDTQYF	TGTGCCAGCAGCCCCCTAATAGGGGGGAGGGCCCCAGATACGCAGTATTTT
TRBV18	.	TRBJ2-4	.	CASSPSSSDIQYF	TGTGCCAGCTCACCCTCATCCTCGGACATTCAGTACTTC
TRBV7-3	.	TRBJ2-7	.	CASFQGPGHHSYEQYF	TGTGCCTCTTTCCAGGGTCCGGGACACCACTCCTACGAGCAGTACTTC
TRBV5-5	.	TRBJ2-5	.	CASSLGGQETQYF	TGTGCCAGCAGCTTAGGAGGCCAAGAGACCCAGTACTTC
TRBV7-9	few	TRBJ1-1	.	CASSPGIVNTEAFF	TGTGCCAGCAGCCCCGGGATAGTGAACACTGAAGCTTTCTTT
TRBV6-5	.	TRBJ1-2	TRBD1	CASKGAGHGYTF	TGTGCCAGCAAGGGGGCAGGTCATGGCTACACCTTC
TRBV7-3	.	TRBJ2-5	.	CASSFGQQETQYF	TGTGCCAGCAGCTTCGGACAACAAGAGACCCAGTACTTC
TRBV7-8	.	TRBJ2-2	.	CASSLIDSAGEEAGELFF	TGTGCCAGCAGCTTAATAGATTCCGCGGGCGAAGAGGCCGGGGAGCTGTTTTTT
TRBV28	.	TRBJ2-7	.	CASSFGQASSYEQYF	TGTGCCAGCAGTTTTGGGCAGGCGTCTTCCTACGAGCAGTACTTC
TRBV19	once	TRBJ1-6	.	CASKSNDSPLHF	TGTGCCAGTAAATCTAACGATTCACCCCTCCACTTT
TRBV9	.	TRBJ2-1	TRBD2	CASSQAGRLWNEQFF	TGTGCCAGCAGCCAAGCGGGAAGGTTATGGAATGAGCAGTTCTTC